The T cell receptor beta chain described here comes from a study of CD8+ T cells in alopecia areata. Study-wide points: Patients shared TCRs less clearly than mice did, possibly owing to HLA. Association of baseline CD8+ expansion with response is uncertain owing to one nonresponder.

Noted treatment: oral pan-JAK inhibitor, 5-10 mg twice daily. The authors sorted CD4+ and CD8+ T cells from PBMCs. TCR sequencing used cDNA made by reverse transcription of extracted RNA. Method: immunoSEQ multiplex PCR; TCRdb's copy keeps in-frame clones and lacks some. This table has about 180,000 clones, approximately 51% appearing once. Per the germline V gene, CDR1 is MNHEY and CDR2 is SMNVEV (reference sequence). Trimming removed 1 base from V and 3 bases from J, with 10 bases in between. The CDR3 sequence is 15 residues long. A note on this clone: What it binds is unknown.

This TCR was recovered from a human donor with alopecia areata. The chain is built from TRBV27 and TRBJ1-5; weak D call: TRBD1 (5 bases). Sequences were derived from CD8+ T cells sorted from blood, sampled at approximately week 51, from a patient treated with tofacitinib. The CDR3 loop reads CASSLYGGDNQPQHF. The DNA of the CDR3 is TGTGCCAGCAGTTTATACGGGGGGGACAATCAGCCCCAGCATTTT.